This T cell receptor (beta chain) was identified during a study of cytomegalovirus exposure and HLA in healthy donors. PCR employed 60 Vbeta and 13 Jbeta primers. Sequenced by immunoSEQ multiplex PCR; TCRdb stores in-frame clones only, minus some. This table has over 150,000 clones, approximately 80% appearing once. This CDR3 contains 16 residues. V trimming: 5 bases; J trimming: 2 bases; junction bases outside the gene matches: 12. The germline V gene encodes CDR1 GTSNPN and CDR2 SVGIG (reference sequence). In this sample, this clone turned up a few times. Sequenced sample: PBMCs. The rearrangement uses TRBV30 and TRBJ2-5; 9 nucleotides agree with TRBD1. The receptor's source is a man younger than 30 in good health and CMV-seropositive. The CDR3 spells CAWVEWGTGRQETQYF. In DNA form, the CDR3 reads TGTGCCTGGGTTGAGTGGGGGACAGGGAGGCAAGAGACCCAGTACTTC.